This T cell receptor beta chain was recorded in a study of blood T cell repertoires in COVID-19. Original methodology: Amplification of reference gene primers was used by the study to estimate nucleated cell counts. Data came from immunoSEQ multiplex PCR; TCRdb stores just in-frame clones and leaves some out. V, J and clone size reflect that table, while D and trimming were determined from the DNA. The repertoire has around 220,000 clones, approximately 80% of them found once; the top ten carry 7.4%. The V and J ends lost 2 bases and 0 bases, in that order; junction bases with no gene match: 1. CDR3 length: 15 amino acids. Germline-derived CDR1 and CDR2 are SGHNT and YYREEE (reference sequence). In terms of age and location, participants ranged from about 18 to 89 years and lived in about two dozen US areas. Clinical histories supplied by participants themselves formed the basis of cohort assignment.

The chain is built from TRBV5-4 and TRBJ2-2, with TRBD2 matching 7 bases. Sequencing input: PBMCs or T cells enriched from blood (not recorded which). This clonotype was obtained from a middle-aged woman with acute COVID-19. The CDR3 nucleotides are TGTGCCAGCAGCTTTAGCGGGTCGAACACCGGGGAGCTGTTTTTT. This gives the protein CASSFSGSNTGELFF. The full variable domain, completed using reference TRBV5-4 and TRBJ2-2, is ETGVTQSPTHLIKTRGQQVTLRCSSQSGHNTVSWYQQALGQGPQFIFQYYREEENGRGNFPPRFSGLQFPNYSSELNVNALELDDSALYLCASSFSGSNTGELFFGEGSRLTVL.